This T cell receptor (beta chain) came from a study of blood T cell repertoires in COVID-19. Study context: The cDNA or gDNA used as material had been derived from T cells, B-cell-depleted T cells, or PBMCs.

Assay used: immunoSEQ multiplex PCR; TCRdb lists only in-frame clones, some missing. The table shows over 70,000 clones, with roughly 90% occurring only once. Germline assignment: CDR1 LNHDA and CDR2 SQIVND (reference sequence). With 4 bases clipped from V and 8 bases from J, the junction kept 8 bases outside the gene matches. The CDR3 spans 15 residues. The TCR sequence derives from a human donor with active COVID-19. The donor label of this sample is uncertain. The chain has TRBV19 and TRBJ2-1, with 10 bases matching TRBD1. Sequencing used peripheral blood. CDR3 in amino acids: CASSSLRDRGYEQFF. CDR3 DNA: TGTGCCAGTAGTAGTTTGCGGGACAGGGGTTATGAGCAGTTCTTC.